This is a list of T cell receptor beta chains from one sample in a study of metastatic and nonmetastatic thyroid tumors. With MiXCR, TCRdb called clones anew from the PCR reads. The sample yields under 8,500 clones, 18% seen once. Input material: adjacent normal tissue. These receptors were obtained from a male donor with papillary thyroid cancer or a benign thyroid nodule (not recorded which). Some clones in this sample may be carry-over from other donors' samples. Each CDR3 is given with its conserved first and last residue. D genes are given only for firm matches. Clone size is not always given. Where it is, it says once, few, many or a class for expanded clones.

NA	NA	TRBV3-1	TRBJ2-7	CASSQFLHEQYF	TGTGCCAGCAGCCAGTTTCTCCACGAGCAGTACTTC
NA	many	TRBV5-6	TRBJ1-5	CASSLGGQYNQPQHF	TGTGCCAGCAGCCTGGGCGGGCAGTACAATCAGCCCCAGCATTTT
NA	medium-sized	TRBV5-1	TRBJ2-7	CASSLFGADTYEQYF	TGCGCCAGCAGCTTGTTTGGGGCAGACACCTACGAGCAGTACTTC
NA	few	TRBV2	TRBJ2-1	CASSTGFDEQFF	TGTGCCAGCAGTACAGGGTTCGATGAGCAGTTCTTC
TRBD1	many	TRBV2	TRBJ2-7	CASQRDRYYEQYF	TGTGCCAGTCAACGGGACAGGTACTACGAGCAGTACTTC
NA	NA	TRBV13	TRBJ2-2	CAITTARGHRTGELFF	TGTGCCATCACGACCGCGCGGGGGCATAGGACCGGGGAGCTGTTTTTT
TRBD1	few	TRBV20-1	TRBJ2-1	CSARDRDRGHDEQFF	TGCAGTGCTAGAGATCGGGACAGGGGGCACGATGAGCAGTTCTTC
TRBD1	NA	TRBV24-1	TRBJ2-2	CATSSGTGEVSGSPRGELFF	TGTGCCACCAGCTCCGGGACAGGGGAAGTGAGCGGGTCCCCCCGCGGGGAGCTGTTTTTT
NA	few	TRBV6-1	TRBJ1-6	CASSVWVTSNSPLHF	TGTGCCAGCAGTGTATGGGTGACGAGCAATTCACCCCTCCACTTT
NA	NA	TRBV11-2	TRBJ2-7	CASSLGGNEQYF	TGTGCCAGCAGCTTAGGGGGGAACGAGCAGTACTTC
NA	medium-sized	TRBV27	TRBJ2-1	CASTPGSSNEQFF	TGTGCCAGTACGCCCGGATCATCCAATGAGCAGTTCTTC
TRBD1	few	TRBV5-6	TRBJ2-3	CASSWDSLTDTQYF	TGTGCCAGCAGCTGGGACAGCCTAACAGATACGCAGTATTTT
NA	NA	TRBV19	TRBJ1-1	CASRAGTYTSEAFF	TGTGCCAGTAGGGCAGGGACGTATACATCTGAAGCTTTCTTT
TRBD1	few	TRBV2	TRBJ1-2	CASLGTEDDGYTF	TGTGCCAGCCTAGGGACAGAAGATGATGGCTACACCTTC
TRBD1	NA	TRBV19	TRBJ1-5	CASSSHRGDNRPQHF	TGTGCCAGTAGTAGCCACAGGGGGGACAATCGGCCCCAGCATTTT
TRBD1	few	TRBV19	TRBJ1-1	CASSTSTGEGGEAFF	TGTGCCAGTAGTACATCGACAGGGGAAGGTGGTGAAGCTTTCTTT
NA	few	TRBV20-1	TRBJ1-6	CSAVGSYNSPLHF	TGCAGCGCAGTGGGCTCCTATAATTCACCCCTCCACTTT
NA	few	TRBV18	TRBJ2-3	CASSPLKSLSTDTQYF	TGTGCCAGCTCACCCTTAAAGTCCCTTAGCACAGATACGCAGTATTTT
NA	few	TRBV6-1	TRBJ2-1	CASTLDPSEQFF	TGTGCCAGCACCCTGGACCCCTCGGAGCAGTTCTTC
NA	medium-sized	TRBV19	TRBJ2-2	CASSWGTGELFF	TGTGCCAGTTCATGGGGGACCGGGGAGCTGTTTTTT
TRBD1	medium-sized	TRBV7-8	TRBJ2-7	CASSPGQGNHEQYF	TGTGCCAGCAGCCCCGGACAGGGTAACCACGAGCAGTACTTC
NA	few	TRBV20-1	TRBJ2-3	CSAQALGGEATDTQYF	TGCAGTGCTCAAGCCCTAGGGGGAGAAGCCACAGATACGCAGTATTTT
NA	NA	TRBV20-1	TRBJ2-1	CSAMRWNEQFF	TGCAGTGCAATGAGGTGGAATGAGCAGTTCTTC
TRBD1	many	TRBV5-1	TRBJ2-3	CASSAGQVTDTQYF	TGCGCCAGCAGCGCCGGACAGGTCACGGATACGCAGTATTTT
TRBD2	NA	TRBV2	TRBJ2-5	CASSEAWVLARGETQYF	TGTGCCAGCAGTGAAGCGTGGGTACTAGCGCGGGGAGAGACCCAGTACTTC
NA	NA	TRBV5-1	TRBJ1-1	CASSERPGNTEAFF	TGCGCCAGCAGCGAAAGACCGGGTAACACTGAAGCTTTCTTT
NA	few	TRBV5-1	TRBJ2-6	CASPRDITTGANVLTF	TGCGCCAGCCCCAGGGACATAACCACTGGGGCCAACGTCCTGACTTTC
NA	few	TRBV19	TRBJ1-2	CASSIDSLANYGYTF	TGTGCCAGTAGTATCGACAGCCTAGCTAACTATGGCTACACTTTC
NA	NA	TRBV5-1	TRBJ1-1	CASSFLGGTEAFF	TGCGCCAGTAGCTTTTTAGGGGGGACTGAAGCTTTCTTT
TRBD2	NA	TRBV9	TRBJ2-7	CASSVAGGAVYEQYF	TGTGCCAGCAGCGTAGCCGGGGGGGCCGTCTACGAGCAGTACTTC
NA	large	TRBV6-1	TRBJ2-7	CASSPYAGSYEQYF	TGTGCCAGCAGTCCTTACGCGGGGAGCTACGAGCAGTACTTC
NA	few	TRBV2	TRBJ2-5	CASSAPVRGGETQYF	TGTGCCAGCAGTGCCCCGGTGAGGGGTGGAGAGACCCAGTACTTC
TRBD1	few	TRBV6-1	TRBJ1-2	CAIIHRDRGNYGYTF	TGTGCCATCATCCACCGGGACAGAGGAAACTATGGCTACACCTTC
NA	few	TRBV11-3	TRBJ1-3	CASSLGAGNTIYF	TGTGCCAGCAGCTTAGGAGCTGGAAACACCATATATTTT
NA	NA	TRBV30	TRBJ1-2	CAWKLRGGYTF	TGTGCCTGGAAGTTGAGGGGGGGCTACACCTTC
TRBD1	NA	TRBV30	TRBJ1-1	CAWSTGGGTEAFF	TGTGCCTGGAGCACAGGGGGAGGAACTGAAGCTTTCTTT
NA	NA	TRBV5-6	TRBJ1-5	CASSRTGYGPQHF	TGTGCCAGCAGCCGTACAGGGTATGGGCCCCAGCATTTT
NA	NA	TRBV18	TRBJ2-3	CASSPRIRTDGTDTQYF	TGTGCCAGCTCACCTAGGATCAGGACCGACGGCACAGATACGCAGTATTTT
NA	medium-sized	TRBV19	TRBJ1-2	CASSTRQAPNYGYTF	TGTGCCAGTAGTACCCGACAGGCTCCTAACTATGGCTACACCTTC
NA	many	TRBV19	TRBJ2-6	CASSIPQRVSGANVLTF	TGTGCCAGTAGTATCCCACAGAGGGTCTCTGGGGCCAACGTCCTGACTTTC
TRBD2	NA	TRBV11-1	TRBJ2-1	CASRPGGGGYNEQFF	TGTGCCAGCAGACCAGGCGGGGGGGGATACAATGAGCAGTTCTTC
NA	many	TRBV29-1	TRBJ2-4	CSVGGGEVDKNIQYF	TGCAGCGTTGGGGGGGGCGAGGTGGACAAAAACATTCAGTACTTC
NA	medium-sized	TRBV7-7	TRBJ2-7	CASSRGAGRGYEQYF	TGTGCCAGCAGTCGTGGCGCGGGACGGGGCTACGAGCAGTACTTC
NA	NA	TRBV7-8	TRBJ1-3	CASSLDSTGNTIYF	TGTGCCAGCAGCTTAGACAGTACTGGAAACACCATATATTTT
TRBD1	many	TRBV12-3/TRBV12-4	TRBJ2-2	CASSADRGLTGELFF	TGTGCCAGCAGTGCGGACAGGGGGCTTACCGGGGAGCTGTTTTTT
NA	few	TRBV6-1	TRBJ2-5	CASCRLAQETQYF	TGTGCCAGCTGTCGGCTAGCGCAAGAGACCCAGTACTTC
NA	many	TRBV4-1	TRBJ2-2	CASSQEWDNTGELFF	TGCGCCAGCAGCCAAGAGTGGGACAACACCGGGGAGCTGTTTTTT
TRBD1	large	TRBV6-1	TRBJ2-7	CASSERGPGYEQYF	TGTGCCAGCAGTGAAAGGGGGCCCGGGTACGAGCAGTACTTC
NA	NA	TRBV12-5	TRBJ2-5	CASGLTEETQYF	TGTGCTAGTGGTTTGACGGAAGAGACCCAGTACTTC
TRBD2	many	TRBV6-1	TRBJ2-7	CASSDTSGADEQYF	TGTGCCAGCAGTGATACTAGCGGGGCCGACGAGCAGTACTTC
NA	few	TRBV27	TRBJ2-2	CASSLSENTGELFF	TGTGCCAGCAGTTTATCGGAGAACACCGGGGAGCTGTTTTTT
TRBD1	few	TRBV20-1	TRBJ2-7	CSARQLTGEKTYEQYF	TGCAGTGCTAGGCAATTGACAGGGGAAAAAACCTACGAGCAGTACTTC
NA	few	TRBV6-6	TRBJ1-3	CASSYFRPGTYSGNTIYF	TGTGCCAGCAGTTACTTCCGGCCAGGGACATATTCGGGAAACACCATATATTTT
NA	few	TRBV6-6	TRBJ1-6	CASSYNGENSPLHF	TGTGCCAGCAGTTACAACGGGGAGAACTCACCCCTCCACTTT
TRBD1	medium-sized	TRBV2	TRBJ1-2	CASSEQGQGDYTF	TGTGCCAGCAGTGAGCAGGGACAGGGTGACTACACCTTC
NA	NA	TRBV14	TRBJ1-1	CASSQYLTGSSEAFF	TGTGCTAGCAGCCAATATTTAACGGGGAGCTCTGAAGCTTTCTTT
NA	few	TRBV6-1	TRBJ2-7	CVSSVVHGDGRSEQYF	TGTGTCAGCAGTGTTGTGCATGGTGACGGACGGAGCGAGCAGTACTTC
NA	few	TRBV20-1	TRBJ1-1	CSARDTVNTEAFF	TGCAGTGCTAGAGACACAGTGAACACTGAAGCTTTCTTT
TRBD2	few	TRBV6-5	TRBJ2-3	CASSGTSGRTSTDTQYF	TGTGCCAGCAGCGGGACTAGCGGGAGAACTAGCACAGATACGCAGTATTTT
TRBD1	few	TRBV14	TRBJ1-1	CASSRLGQGNTEAFF	TGTGCCAGCAGCCGATTAGGACAGGGAAACACTGAAGCTTTCTTT